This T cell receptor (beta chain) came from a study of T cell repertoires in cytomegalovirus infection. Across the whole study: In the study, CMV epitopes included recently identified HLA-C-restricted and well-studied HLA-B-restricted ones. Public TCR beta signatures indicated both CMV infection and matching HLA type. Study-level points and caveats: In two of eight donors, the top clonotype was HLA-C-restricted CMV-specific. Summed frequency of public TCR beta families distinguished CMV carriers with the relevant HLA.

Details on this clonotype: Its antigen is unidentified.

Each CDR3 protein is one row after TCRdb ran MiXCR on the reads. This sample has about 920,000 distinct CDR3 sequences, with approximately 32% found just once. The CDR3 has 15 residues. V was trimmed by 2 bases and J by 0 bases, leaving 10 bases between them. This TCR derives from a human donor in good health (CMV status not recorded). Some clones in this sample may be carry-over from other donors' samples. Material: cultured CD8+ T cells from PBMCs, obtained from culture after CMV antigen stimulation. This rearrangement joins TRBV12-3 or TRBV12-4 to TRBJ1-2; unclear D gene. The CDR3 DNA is TGTGCCAGCAGTTTAAGTTCAGTTTCTAACTATGGCTACACCTTC. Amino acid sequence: CASSLSSVSNYGYTF.